This TCR beta chain was identified in a study of T cell responses to AZD1222 COVID-19 vaccine. Here immunoSEQ multiplex PCR was the method, and the copy in TCRdb shows in-frame clones only, minus some. This sample yields 100,000 to 150,000 clones, of which 90% are seen a single time; about 4.2% belongs to the top ten. The germline CDR1 and CDR2 sequences are MGHRA and YSYEKL. Trimming left V 2 bases short and J 0 bases short, with 10 bases between. The CDR3 has 15 residues. Comment on this clone: The target antigen is unknown.

General observations from the study: Following two doses of AZD1222, Spike-specific TCR breadth and depth rose. Mostly white British, mostly female donors; authors suggested clonal diversity may be underestimated.

The sequenced sample was peripheral blood, obtained on day 0 of MenACWY control vaccination. The V gene is TRBV4-1, the J gene TRBJ1-1; the D gene is possibly TRBD1 (5 bases). The source of this sequence is an adult in good health. This CDR3 is CASSQRQNMNTEAFF. The CDR3 coding sequence is TGCGCCAGCAGCCAACGACAGAACATGAACACTGAAGCTTTCTTT.